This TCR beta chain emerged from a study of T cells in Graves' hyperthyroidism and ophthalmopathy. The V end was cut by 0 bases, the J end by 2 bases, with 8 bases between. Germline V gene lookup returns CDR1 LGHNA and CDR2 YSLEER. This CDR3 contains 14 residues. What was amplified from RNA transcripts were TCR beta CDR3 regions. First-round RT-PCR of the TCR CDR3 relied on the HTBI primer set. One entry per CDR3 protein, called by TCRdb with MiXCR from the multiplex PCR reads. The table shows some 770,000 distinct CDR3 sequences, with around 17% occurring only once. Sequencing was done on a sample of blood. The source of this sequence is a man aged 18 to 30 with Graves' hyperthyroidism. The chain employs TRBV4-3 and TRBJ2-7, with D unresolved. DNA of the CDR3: TGCGCCAGCAGCCAAGATAGGGCAGCCTACGAGCAGTACTTC. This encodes CASSQDRAAYEQYF.